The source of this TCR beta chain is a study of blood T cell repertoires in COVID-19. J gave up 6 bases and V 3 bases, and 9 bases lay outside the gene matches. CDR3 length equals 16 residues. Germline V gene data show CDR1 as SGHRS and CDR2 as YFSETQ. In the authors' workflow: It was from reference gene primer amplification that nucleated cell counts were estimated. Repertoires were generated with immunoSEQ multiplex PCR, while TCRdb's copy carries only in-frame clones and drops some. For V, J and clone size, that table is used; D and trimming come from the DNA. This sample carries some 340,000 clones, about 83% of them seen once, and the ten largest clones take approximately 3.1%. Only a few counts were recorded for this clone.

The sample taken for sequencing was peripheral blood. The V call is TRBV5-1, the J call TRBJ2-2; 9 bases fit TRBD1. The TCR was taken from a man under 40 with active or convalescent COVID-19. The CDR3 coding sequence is TGCGCCAGCAGCTGGACTCCGGGACAGGGATCCGGGGAGCTGTTTTTT. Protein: CASSWTPGQGSGELFF.